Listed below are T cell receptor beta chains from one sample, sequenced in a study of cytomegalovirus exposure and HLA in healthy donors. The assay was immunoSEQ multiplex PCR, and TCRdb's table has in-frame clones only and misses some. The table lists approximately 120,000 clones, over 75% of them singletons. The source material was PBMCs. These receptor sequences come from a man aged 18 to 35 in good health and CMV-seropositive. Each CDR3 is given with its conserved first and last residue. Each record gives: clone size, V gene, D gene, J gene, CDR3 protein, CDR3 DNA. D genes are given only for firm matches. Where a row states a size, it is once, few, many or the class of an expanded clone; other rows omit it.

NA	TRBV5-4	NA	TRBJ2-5	CASSPGIKETQYF	TGTGCCAGCAGCCCCGGGATAAAAGAGACCCAGTACTTC
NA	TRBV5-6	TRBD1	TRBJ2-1	CASSLGDSNEQFF	TGTGCCAGCAGCTTAGGGGACAGCAATGAGCAGTTCTTC
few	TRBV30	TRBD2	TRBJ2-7	CAWTPGLAGGRYF	TGTGCCTGGACTCCGGGACTAGCGGGGGGCCGCTACTTC
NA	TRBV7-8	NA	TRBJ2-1	CASSLAPKGQSEQFF	TGTGCCAGCAGCTTAGCGCCGAAGGGGCAGAGTGAGCAGTTCTTC
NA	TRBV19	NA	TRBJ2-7	CASQSRLGIGHEQYF	TGTGCCAGCCAAAGCCGACTAGGGATCGGACACGAGCAGTACTTC
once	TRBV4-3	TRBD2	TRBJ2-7	CASSQGRELKEQYF	TGCGCCAGCAGCCAAGGGCGGGAGTTGAAAGAGCAGTACTTC
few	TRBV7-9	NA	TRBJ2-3	CASSLARGSSTDTQYF	TGTGCCAGCAGCTTAGCGAGGGGGAGCTCCACAGATACGCAGTATTTT
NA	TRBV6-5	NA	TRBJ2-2	CASSGALDTGELFF	TGTGCCAGCAGTGGGGCTTTGGACACCGGGGAGCTGTTTTTT
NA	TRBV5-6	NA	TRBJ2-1	CASSLAMVDSEFF	TGTGCCAGCAGCTTGGCTATGGTCGACTCAGAGTTCTTC
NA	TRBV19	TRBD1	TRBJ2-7	CASRGQGAYEQYF	TGTGCCAGTAGGGGACAGGGGGCCTACGAGCAGTACTTC
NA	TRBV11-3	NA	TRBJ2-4	CASSLGGAKNIQYF	TGTGCCAGCAGCTTAGGCGGGGCCAAAAACATTCAGTACTTC
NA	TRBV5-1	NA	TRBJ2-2	CASSFYGEGGELFF	TGCGCCAGCAGCTTTTATGGAGAGGGCGGGGAGCTGTTTTTT
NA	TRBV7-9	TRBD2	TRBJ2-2	CASSWTSGRANTGELFF	TGTGCCAGCAGCTGGACTAGCGGGAGGGCGAACACCGGGGAGCTGTTTTTT
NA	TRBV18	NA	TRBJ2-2	CASSPEVNFGELFF	TGTGCCAGCTCACCAGAGGTGAATTTCGGGGAGCTGTTTTTT
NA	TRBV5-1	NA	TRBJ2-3	CASSLEQLITDTQYF	TGCGCCAGCAGCTTGGAACAGCTTATCACAGATACGCAGTATTTT
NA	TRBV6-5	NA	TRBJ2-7	CASSYLRGGYEQYF	TGTGCCAGCAGTTACTTACGGGGAGGCTACGAGCAGTACTTC
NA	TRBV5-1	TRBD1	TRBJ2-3	CASSWTGIADTQYF	TGCGCCAGCAGCTGGACAGGGATTGCAGATACGCAGTATTTT
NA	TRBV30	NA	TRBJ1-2	CAWSVDSYGYTF	TGTGCCTGGAGTGTAGACAGCTATGGCTACACCTTC
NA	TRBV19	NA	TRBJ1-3	CASSMGRISGNTIYF	TGTGCCAGTAGTATGGGGCGAATCTCTGGAAACACCATATATTTT
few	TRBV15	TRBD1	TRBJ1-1	CATSTLRTGTEAFF	TGTGCCACCAGCACGCTAAGGACAGGGACTGAAGCTTTCTTT
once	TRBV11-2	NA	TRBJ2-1	CASSFRGNYNEQFF	TGTGCCAGCAGCTTCCGGGGGAACTACAATGAGCAGTTCTTC
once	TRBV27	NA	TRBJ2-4	CASSPGSNKNIQYF	TGTGCCAGCAGCCCGGGGAGTAACAAAAACATTCAGTACTTC
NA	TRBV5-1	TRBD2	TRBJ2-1	CASTPGLAGVNEQFF	TGCGCCAGCACGCCCGGACTAGCGGGAGTTAATGAGCAGTTCTTC
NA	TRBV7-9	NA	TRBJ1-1	CSSSLGPEEAFF	TGTTCCAGCAGCTTAGGCCCCGAGGAAGCTTTCTTT
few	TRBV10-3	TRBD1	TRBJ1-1	CAIRRDREGTEAFF	TGTGCCATCAGGAGGGACAGGGAGGGGACTGAAGCTTTCTTT
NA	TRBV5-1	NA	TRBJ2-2	CASSVSGETGELFF	TGCGCCAGCAGCGTCTCCGGGGAAACCGGGGAGCTGTTTTTT
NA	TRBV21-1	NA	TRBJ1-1	CASSNLQGLMNTEAFF	TGTGCCAGCAGCAACCTACAGGGGCTAATGAACACTGAAGCTTTCTTT
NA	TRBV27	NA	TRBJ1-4	CASSLAAGRLGELFF	TGTGCCAGCAGTTTAGCTGCAGGGAGGCTGGGAGAACTGTTTTTT
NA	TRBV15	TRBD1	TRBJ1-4	CATSTGGVGEKLFF	TGTGCCACCAGCACAGGGGGCGTGGGTGAAAAACTGTTTTTT
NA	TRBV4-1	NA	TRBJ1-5	CASSPPGSNQPQHF	TGCGCCAGCAGCCCCCCGGGAAGCAATCAGCCCCAGCATTTT
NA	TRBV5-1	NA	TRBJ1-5	CASSLDGVGNQPQHF	TGCGCCAGCAGCTTGGACGGGGTTGGGAATCAGCCCCAGCATTTT
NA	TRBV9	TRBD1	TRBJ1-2	CASRPGTGGGGYGYTF	TGTGCCAGCAGACCTGGGACAGGGGGCGGAGGGTATGGCTACACCTTC
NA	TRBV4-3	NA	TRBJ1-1	CASSLEIKNTEAFF	TGCGCCAGCAGCCTCGAGATCAAAAACACTGAAGCTTTCTTT
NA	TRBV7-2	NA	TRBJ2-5	CASSPWSTQETQYF	TGTGCCAGCAGTCCGTGGAGCACCCAAGAGACCCAGTACTTC
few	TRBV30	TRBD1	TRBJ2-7	CASSIRGQVVHEQYF	TGTGCCTCCTCGATCCGTGGACAGGTTGTCCACGAGCAGTACTTC
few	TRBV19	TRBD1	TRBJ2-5	CASSSGTGSRYQETQYF	TGTGCCAGTAGTTCAGGGACAGGATCACGTTACCAAGAGACCCAGTACTTC
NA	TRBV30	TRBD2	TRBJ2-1	CAWGGGLASVEQFF	TGTGCCTGGGGAGGGGGACTAGCTTCAGTTGAGCAGTTCTTC
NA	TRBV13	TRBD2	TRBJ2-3	CASSSPKGREELTDTQYF	TGTGCCAGCAGCTCCCCGAAAGGGCGGGAGGAACTCACAGATACGCAGTATTTT
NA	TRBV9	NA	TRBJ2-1	CASSNRRTADFSYNEQFF	TGTGCCAGCAGCAACCGGCGCACAGCAGATTTCTCCTACAATGAGCAGTTCTTC
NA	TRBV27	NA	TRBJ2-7	CASSLQGYEQYF	TGTGCCAGCAGTTTACAGGGCTACGAGCAGTACTTC
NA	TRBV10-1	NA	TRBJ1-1	CASSESGSMNTEAFF	TGCGCCAGCAGTGAGTCGGGGAGTATGAACACTGAAGCTTTCTTT
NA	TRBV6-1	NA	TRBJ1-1	CASSENLAIQAFF	TGTGCCAGCAGTGAAAACCTAGCTATCCAAGCTTTCTTT
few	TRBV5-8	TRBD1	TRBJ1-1	CASSSDRGEAFF	TGTGCCAGCAGCTCCGACAGGGGTGAAGCTTTCTTT
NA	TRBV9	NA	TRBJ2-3	CASSVRITAAGDLADTQYF	TGTGCCAGCAGCGTAAGGATCACGGCTGCCGGGGACTTGGCAGATACGCAGTATTTT
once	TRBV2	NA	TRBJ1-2	CASSLEGADGYTF	TGTGCCAGCAGTTTGGAGGGAGCTGATGGCTACACCTTC
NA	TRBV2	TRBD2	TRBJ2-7	CASSALAGGPHEQYF	TGTGCCAGCAGTGCACTAGCGGGAGGGCCCCACGAGCAGTACTTC
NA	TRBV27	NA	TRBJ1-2	CASSLIPASGYGYTF	TGTGCCAGCAGTTTAATCCCTGCCAGTGGCTATGGCTACACCTTC
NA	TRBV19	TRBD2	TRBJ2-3	CASSQRPPSGSPDTQYF	TGTGCCAGTAGTCAAAGACCGCCTAGCGGGAGTCCAGATACGCAGTATTTT
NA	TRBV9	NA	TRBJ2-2	CASSVTSNTGELFF	TGTGCCAGCAGCGTGACATCTAACACCGGGGAGCTGTTTTTT
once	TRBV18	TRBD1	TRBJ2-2	CASSQNVQGASGELFF	TGTGCCAGCTCACAGAATGTACAGGGGGCTTCCGGGGAGCTGTTTTTT